A single sample gave rise to the 29 T cell receptor beta chains below, sequenced in a study of metastatic and nonmetastatic thyroid tumors. Thyroid surgery took place with no prior treatment in any patient. TCRdb ran MiXCR on the PCR reads. The sample records about 16,000 clones, about 23% being singletons. The material sequenced was blood. All receptors derive from a male donor with papillary thyroid cancer or a benign thyroid nodule (not recorded which). Some clones in this sample may be carry-over from other donors' samples.

This clone has a count of ten or more. V gene TRBV12-3 or TRBV12-4 combines with J gene TRBJ1-4; possible D gene TRBD1, 6 bases. The length of the CDR3 is 15 residues. Trimming cost V 6 bases and J 4 bases, with 15 bases left between them. Written as DNA, the CDR3 is TGTGCCAGCAGCGCCAACGGACAGCTTAATGAAAAACTGTTTTTT. Amino acid sequence: CASSANGQLNEKLFF.

This clone has only a few counts. The rearrangement joins TRBV30 to TRBJ1-1; D is undetermined. Trimming cost V 5 bases and J 5 bases, with 9 bases left between them. Germline V gene lookup returns CDR1 GTSNPN and CDR2 SVGIG (reference sequence). This CDR3 spans 11 amino acids. CDR3 nucleotide sequence: TGTGCCTGGTTTAGGAGAACTGAAGCTTTCTTT. It encodes CAWFRRTEAFF.

This clone was seen at least ten times. V is TRBV6-2 or TRBV6-3 and J is TRBJ1-4; D remains unclear. V lost 6 bases, J lost 5 bases, and 7 bases lay in between. Germline V gives CDR1 MNHEY, CDR2 SVGEGT. The CDR3 is 12 amino acids. The CDR3 bases are TGTGCCAGCAGCGACTGGAATGAAAAACTGTTTTTT. It yields the protein CASSDWNEKLFF.

J is TRBJ1-6 and V is TRBV7-8; D is undetermined. This CDR3 is built from 15 residues. CDR1 SGHVS and CDR2 FQNEAQ come from the germline V gene. Trimming left V 1 base short and J 5 bases short, with 9 bases between. The CDR3: CASSLETANNSPLHF. The CDR3 region has the DNA TGTGCCAGCAGCTTAGAGACCGCAAATAATTCACCCCTCCACTTT.

This clone was detected many times. The germline gene is not matched at one end of the junction; a read error may be the cause. V and J are TRBV20-1 and TRBJ1-5; D might be TRBD1 (6 bases). Germline V gene lookup returns CDR1 DFQATT and CDR2 SNEGSKA (reference sequence). This CDR3 has 18 residues. The CDR3 sequence is CSARDSRQEIYMSQAQHF. The DNA of the CDR3 is TGCAGTGCTAGAGATTCGAGACAGGAGATCTACATGTCTCAGGCCCAGCATTTT.

There are many counts of this clone. This CDR3 is also generated by other DNA sequences in the sample. The CDR3 here is CATSDRTGALINTQYF. The CDR3 nucleotides are TGTGCCACCAGTGACCGTACAGGGGCGCTGATAAATACGCAGTATTTT. The chain joins TRBV24-1 to TRBJ2-3; 7 nucleotides line up with TRBD1. The CDR3 consists of 16 residues. Trimming at V came to 4 bases and at J to 7 bases, leaving 13 bases not matched to a gene. Germline loops: CDR1 KGHDR, CDR2 SFDVKD.

In its sample, this clone is medium-sized. The sample carries other DNA sequences with the same CDR3. The chain joins TRBV20-1 to TRBJ2-7, with D possibly being TRBD1 or TRBD2 (5 bases each). The CDR3 has 15 residues. V lost 1 base to trimming and J lost 4 bases, with 17 bases between them. Germline CDR1 and CDR2: DFQATT and SNEGSKA (reference sequence). DNA of the CDR3: TGCAGTGCTAGAGGTCAGACAGCCGACTATTACGAGCAGTACTTC. This gives the protein CSARGQTADYYEQYF.

This clone was seen repeatedly, ten times or more. The rearrangement links TRBV5-8 to TRBJ1-6; D is possibly TRBD1 (5 bases). V was trimmed by 4 bases and J by 6 bases, leaving 11 bases between them. This CDR3 spans 14 amino acids. Per germline, CDR1 SGHTS and CDR2 YDEGEE. The CDR3 coding sequence is TGTGCCAGCAGCACAGGACAACTTAATTCACCCCTCCACTTT. It specifies CASSTGQLNSPLHF. The full variable domain, with the rest looked up from reference TRBV5-8 and TRBJ1-6, is EAGVTQSPTHLIKTRGQQATLRCSPISGHTSVYWYQQALGLGLQFLLWYDEGEERNRGNFPPRFSGRQFPNYSSELNVNALELEDSALYLCASSTGQLNSPLHFGNGTRLTVT.

Ten or more counts support this clone. The chain carries TRBV13 and TRBJ2-3, with TRBD1 matching 8 bases. CDR1 is PRHDT, CDR2 FYEKMQ, per germline (reference sequence). V gave up 2 bases and J gave up 4 bases; unmatched junction bases: 2. The length of the CDR3 is 14 residues. CDR3 region: CASSLLQGADTQYF. CDR3 bases: TGTGCCAGCAGCTTATTACAGGGGGCAGATACGCAGTATTTT.

The V call is TRBV11-1, the J call TRBJ1-1; no firm D call. Germline loops: CDR1 SGHAT, CDR2 FQDESV (reference sequence). The CDR3 is 15 amino acids. Trimming took 1 base from V and 2 from J, leaving 11 bases between them. CDR3 loop: CASSLGFMGNTEAFF. The CDR3 nucleotides are TGTGCCAGCAGCTTAGGATTTATGGGAAACACTGAAGCTTTCTTT.

By sample fraction, this clone is medium-sized. The V and J genes are TRBV6-5 and TRBJ2-2; D gene unclear. Germline V gene sequence: CDR1 MNHEY, CDR2 SVGAGI. There are 15 residues in the CDR3. Trimming left V 2 bases short and J 7 bases short, with 14 bases between. The CDR3: CASSYSLELIGELFF. The CDR3 DNA is TGTGCCAGCAGTTACAGCCTAGAATTGATCGGGGAGCTGTTTTTT.

CDR3 in amino acids: CASSPGTSSYNEQFF. CDR3 DNA sequence: TGTGCCAGCTCACCCGGGACTTCCTCCTACAATGAGCAGTTCTTC. The genes are TRBV18 and TRBJ2-1, with D possibly being TRBD2 (6 bases). CDR3 size: 15 residues. Looked up from germline, CDR1 is KGHSH and CDR2 is LQKENI. With 3 bases removed from V and 0 bases from J, the gap between germline ends came to 9 bases.

This clone is deemed medium-sized. The gene calls are TRBV20-1 and TRBJ2-7; the match to TRBD1 covers 7 bases. Trimming removed 6 bases from V and 4 bases from J; junction bases left unmatched: 9. Germline-derived CDR1 and CDR2 are DFQATT and SNEGSKA (reference sequence). This CDR3 comprises 13 residues. The CDR3 sequence: CSARTGSGYEQYF. CDR3 in DNA: TGCAGTGCCAGGACAGGTTCTGGGTACGAGCAGTACTTC.

This clone was counted ten times or more. This chain joins TRBV15 and TRBJ1-2; D is unclear. Trimming took 1 base from V and 5 from J, leaving 14 bases between them. CDR3 length equals 15 residues. Germline V lookup: CDR1 LNHNV, CDR2 YYDKDF (reference sequence). CDR3 coding DNA: TGTGCCACCAGCAGAGTATCAGACTTCGGGTATGGCTACACCTTC. Its protein is CATSRVSDFGYGYTF.

This clone is deemed medium-sized. The rearrangement joins TRBV6-5 to TRBJ1-2, with no clear D. Germline V gene sequence: CDR1 MNHEY, CDR2 SVGAGI. The CDR3 consists of 12 residues. Trimming took off 0 bases at V and 4 bases at J, with 3 bases between the two ends. The CDR3 loop is CASSYSGYGYTF. In DNA form, the CDR3 reads TGTGCCAGCAGTTACTCCGGCTATGGCTACACCTTC.

The chain recombines TRBV25-1 with TRBJ1-4, with 7 bases identical to TRBD1. The germline V gene has CDR1 MGHDK and CDR2 SYGVNS. The V segment lost 5 bases and the J segment 3 bases; nucleotides outside the gene matches: 6. This CDR3 comprises 15 residues. The CDR3 coding sequence is TGTGCCAGCAGTACAAGACAGGGACCTAATGAAAAACTGTTTTTT. Translating gives CASSTRQGPNEKLFF. Based on the CDR3 plus reference TRBV25-1 and TRBJ1-4, the full variable domain is EADIYQTPRYLVIGTGKKITLECSQTMGHDKMYWYQQDPGMELHLIHYSYGVNSTEKGDLSSESTVSRIRTEHFPLTLESARPSHTSQYLCASSTRQGPNEKLFFGSGTQLSVL.

By its share, this clone is hyperexpanded. The genes are TRBV20-1 and TRBJ2-7, with D unresolved. Trimming took 0 bases from V and 3 from J, leaving 12 bases between them. This CDR3 region has 14 residues. CDR1 DFQATT and CDR2 SNEGSKA come from the germline V gene (reference sequence). This chain's CDR3 is CSARDGEGIYEQYF. CDR3 sequence (DNA): TGCAGTGCTAGAGATGGGGAAGGGATCTACGAGCAGTACTTC.

By proportion, this clone is medium-sized. The genes are TRBV11-2 and TRBJ2-7; D is undetermined. The CDR3 runs to 11 residues. Germline loops: CDR1 SGHAT, CDR2 FQNNGV. V lost 5 bases to trimming and J lost 4 bases, with 6 bases between them. The CDR3 protein is CASSAVYEQYF. The DNA for the CDR3 is TGTGCCAGCAGCGCCGTATACGAGCAGTACTTC.

DNA of the CDR3: TGTGCCAGTATACCATCATGGTTTGGGTTCCCAGACTTCACTGAAGCTTTCTTT. Translation: CASIPSWFGFPDFTEAFF. The chain combines TRBV6-2 or TRBV6-3 with TRBJ1-1; D unresolved. The length of the CDR3 is 18 residues. Trimming removed 9 bases from V and 4 bases from J, with 30 bases in between. Germline CDR1 is MNHEY and CDR2 is SVGEGT.

This chain connects TRBV6-1 to TRBJ1-2, with 7 bases aligning to TRBD1. V was pared by 6 bases and J by 8 bases, with 9 bases of the junction left unmatched. Germline lookup yields CDR1 MNHNS and CDR2 SASEGT. The CDR3 runs to 13 residues. The CDR3 loop is CASRPDRVGGYTF. CDR3 in DNA: TGTGCCAGCAGGCCAGACAGGGTAGGAGGCTACACCTTC.

This clone has a count of ten or more. The chain is built from TRBV28 and TRBJ2-3, with 7 bases lining up with TRBD2. V gave up 6 bases and J gave up 2 bases; unmatched junction bases: 5. From germline, CDR1 is MDHEN and CDR2 SYDVKM. The CDR3 is 14 amino acids. The CDR3 here is CASSPGTNTDTQYF. The DNA of the CDR3 is TGTGCCAGCAGCCCCGGGACTAACACAGATACGCAGTATTTT.

V is TRBV12-3 or TRBV12-4 and J is TRBJ2-7, with 10 bases fitting TRBD2. The CDR3 has 20 amino acids. With 2 bases clipped from V and 3 bases from J, the junction kept 19 bases outside the gene matches. CDR3 DNA: TGTGCCAGCAGTTTACTACCAAGGCTAGCGGGAGAAGATGGTGACTACGAGCAGTACTTC. Residues: CASSLLPRLAGEDGDYEQYF.

By share, this clone counts as medium-sized. The V gene is TRBV12-3 or TRBV12-4, the J gene TRBJ1-6; D may be TRBD1 (6 bases). This CDR3 is 14 amino acids long. V was cut by 5 bases and J by 4 bases, with 9 bases left in between. CDR3: CASSPDRYNSPLHF. CDR3 in DNA: TGTGCCAGCAGTCCCGACAGGTATAATTCACCCCTCCACTTT.

This clone appeared many times. The rearrangement joins TRBV28 to TRBJ1-4; 7 nucleotides line up with TRBD1. V lost 6 bases to trimming and J lost 8 bases; unmatched junction nucleotides: 15. This CDR3 has 16 amino acids. Germline V CDR1 and CDR2: MDHEN, SYDVKM. The CDR3 region has the DNA TGTGCCAGCAGCCCGGGACAGTGGGCACGTCGAGAAAAACTGTTTTTT. This encodes CASSPGQWARREKLFF.

The rearrangement uses TRBV12-3 or TRBV12-4 and TRBJ2-7; the D gene is possibly TRBD1 (6 bases). The CDR3 spans 15 residues. Between the trimmed V and J ends, which lost 7 bases and 5 bases, there was a span of 21 bases. The CDR3: CASIFGTSSVHEQYF. CDR3 DNA: TGTGCCAGCATCTTTGGGACAAGTAGTGTCCACGAGCAGTACTTC.

Sample share makes this clone medium-sized (0.01 to 0.1%). This chain connects TRBV11-2 to TRBJ2-7, with 11 bases identical to TRBD2. V shed 0 bases, J shed 2 bases, and the junction held 6 bases outside the gene matches. In germline, CDR1 is SGHAT, CDR2 FQNNGV. The length of the CDR3 is 17 residues. CDR3 region: CASSLDLTSGSPYEQYF. The CDR3 DNA follows: TGTGCCAGCAGCTTAGACTTAACTAGCGGGAGTCCCTACGAGCAGTACTTC.

The chain couples TRBV5-1 to TRBJ2-2; D is unresolved. The ends were cut back, 4 bases at V and 5 bases at J, with 15 bases in the middle. The CDR3 has 15 residues. Germline values: CDR1 SGHRS, CDR2 YFSETQ. CDR3 in amino acids: CASSPDSVATGELFF. The CDR3 DNA is TGCGCCAGCAGCCCCGACTCCGTGGCGACCGGGGAGCTGTTTTTT. Full variable domain (outside the CDR3, taken from reference TRBV5-1 and TRBJ2-2): KAGVTQTPRYLIKTRGQQVTLSCSPISGHRSVSWYQQTPGQGLQFLFEYFSETQRNKGNFPGRFSGRQFSNSRSEMNVSTLELGDSALYLCASSPDSVATGELFFGEGSRLTVL.

This clone was found a few times. This chain uses TRBV27 with TRBJ2-7, with 9 positions matching TRBD2. The junction had 23 bases not matched to a gene; V was cut back by 7 bases and J by 7 bases. The CDR3 length is 18 residues. CDR1 and CDR2 from the germline V gene are MNHEY and SMNVEV (reference sequence). CDR3 sequence reads: CASTLLGWASGTTREQYF. The CDR3 coding sequence is TGTGCCAGCACCCTATTAGGGTGGGCTAGCGGGACCACGCGGGAGCAGTACTTC.

The V and J genes are TRBV4-2 and TRBJ2-1; TRBD1 or TRBD2 may be the D gene (6 bases each). Trimming pared 2 bases from V and 0 bases from J, leaving 17 bases between. Germline V gives CDR1 LGHNA, CDR2 YNFKEQ. The CDR3 consists of 18 residues. The CDR3 coding sequence is TGTGCCAGCAGCCAATCTCCGGGGGCCGTGAGCTCCTACAATGAGCAGTTCTTC. It yields the protein CASSQSPGAVSSYNEQFF.